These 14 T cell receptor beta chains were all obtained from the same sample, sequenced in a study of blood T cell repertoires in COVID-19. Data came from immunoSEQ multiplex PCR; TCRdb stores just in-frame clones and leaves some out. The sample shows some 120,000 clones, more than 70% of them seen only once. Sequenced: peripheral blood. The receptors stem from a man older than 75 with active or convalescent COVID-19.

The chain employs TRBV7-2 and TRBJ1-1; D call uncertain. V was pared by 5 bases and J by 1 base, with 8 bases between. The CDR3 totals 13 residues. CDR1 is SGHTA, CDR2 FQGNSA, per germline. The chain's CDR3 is CASSEHQNTEAFF. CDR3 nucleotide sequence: TGTGCCAGCAGCGAGCACCAGAACACTGAAGCTTTCTTT.

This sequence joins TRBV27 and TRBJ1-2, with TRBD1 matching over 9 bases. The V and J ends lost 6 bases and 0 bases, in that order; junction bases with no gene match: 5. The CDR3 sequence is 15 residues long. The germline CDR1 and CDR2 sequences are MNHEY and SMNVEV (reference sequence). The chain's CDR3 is CASSPGTGTNYGYTF. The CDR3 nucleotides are TGTGCCAGCAGCCCCGGGACAGGGACTAACTATGGCTACACCTTC.

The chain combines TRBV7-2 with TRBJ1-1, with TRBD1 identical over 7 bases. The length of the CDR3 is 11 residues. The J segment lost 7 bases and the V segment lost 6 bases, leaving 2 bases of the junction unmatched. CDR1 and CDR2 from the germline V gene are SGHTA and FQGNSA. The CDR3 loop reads CASRGDSEAFF. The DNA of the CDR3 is TGTGCCAGCAGGGGGGACAGTGAAGCTTTCTTT.

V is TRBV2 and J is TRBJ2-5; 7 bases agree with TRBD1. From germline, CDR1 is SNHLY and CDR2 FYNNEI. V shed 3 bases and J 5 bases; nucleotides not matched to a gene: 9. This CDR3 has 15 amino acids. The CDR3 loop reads CASSDTPTGYETQYF. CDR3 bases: TGTGCCAGCAGTGATACCCCGACAGGGTACGAGACCCAGTACTTC.

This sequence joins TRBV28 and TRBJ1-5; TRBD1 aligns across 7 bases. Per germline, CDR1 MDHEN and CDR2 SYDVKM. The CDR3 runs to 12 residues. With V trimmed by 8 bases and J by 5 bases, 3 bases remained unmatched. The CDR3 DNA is TGTGCCAGCGGGGACAGTGATCAGCCCCAGCATTTT. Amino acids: CASGDSDQPQHF.

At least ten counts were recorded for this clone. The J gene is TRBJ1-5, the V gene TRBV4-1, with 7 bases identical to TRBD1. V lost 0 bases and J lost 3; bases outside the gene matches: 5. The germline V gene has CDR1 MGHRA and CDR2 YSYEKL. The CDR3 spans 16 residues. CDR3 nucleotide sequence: TGCGCCAGCAGCCAAGAGACAGGGTTGAACAATCAGCCCCAGCATTTT. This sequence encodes CASSQETGLNNQPQHF.

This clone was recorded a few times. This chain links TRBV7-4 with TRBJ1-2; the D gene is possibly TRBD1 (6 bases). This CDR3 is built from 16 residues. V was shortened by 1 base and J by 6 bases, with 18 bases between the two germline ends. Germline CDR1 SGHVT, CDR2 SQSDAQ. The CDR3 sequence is CASSLGGGARGNGYTF. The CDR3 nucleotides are TGTGCCAGCAGCTTAGGCGGGGGCGCACGGGGAAATGGCTACACCTTC.

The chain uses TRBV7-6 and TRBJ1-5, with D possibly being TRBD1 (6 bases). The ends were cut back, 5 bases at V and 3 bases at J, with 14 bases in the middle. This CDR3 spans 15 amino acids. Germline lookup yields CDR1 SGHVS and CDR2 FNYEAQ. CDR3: CASSLETGNNQPQHF. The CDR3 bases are TGTGCCAGCAGCCTAGAGACAGGAAACAATCAGCCCCAGCATTTT.

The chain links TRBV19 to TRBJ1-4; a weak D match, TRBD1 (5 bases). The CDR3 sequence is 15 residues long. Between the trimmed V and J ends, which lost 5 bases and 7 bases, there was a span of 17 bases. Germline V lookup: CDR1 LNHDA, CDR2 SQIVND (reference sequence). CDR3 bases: TGTGCCAGTAGTCCCGAACGGGGGGACGGTGAAAAACTGTTTTTT. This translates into CASSPERGDGEKLFF.

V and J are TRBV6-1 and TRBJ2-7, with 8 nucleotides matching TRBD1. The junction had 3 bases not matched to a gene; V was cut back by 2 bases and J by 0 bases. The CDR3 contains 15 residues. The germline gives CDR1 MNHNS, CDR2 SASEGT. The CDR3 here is CASSEWTGSSYEQYF. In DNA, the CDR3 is TGTGCCAGCAGTGAATGGACAGGGAGCTCCTACGAGCAGTACTTC.

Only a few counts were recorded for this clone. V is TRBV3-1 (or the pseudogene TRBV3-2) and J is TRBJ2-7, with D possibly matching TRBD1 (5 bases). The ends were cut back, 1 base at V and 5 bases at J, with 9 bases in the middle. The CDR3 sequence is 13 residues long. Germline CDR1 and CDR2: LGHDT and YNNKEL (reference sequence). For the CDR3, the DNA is TGTGCCAGCAGCCAAGGACAGTTCGACGAGCAGTACTTC. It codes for CASSQGQFDEQYF.

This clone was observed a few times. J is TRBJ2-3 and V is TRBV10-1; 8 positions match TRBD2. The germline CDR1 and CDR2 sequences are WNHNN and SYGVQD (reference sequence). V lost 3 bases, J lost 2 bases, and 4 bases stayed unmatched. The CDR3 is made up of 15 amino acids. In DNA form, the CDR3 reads TGCGCCAGCAGTGAAATAGCGGGGTACACAGATACGCAGTATTTT. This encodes CASSEIAGYTDTQYF.

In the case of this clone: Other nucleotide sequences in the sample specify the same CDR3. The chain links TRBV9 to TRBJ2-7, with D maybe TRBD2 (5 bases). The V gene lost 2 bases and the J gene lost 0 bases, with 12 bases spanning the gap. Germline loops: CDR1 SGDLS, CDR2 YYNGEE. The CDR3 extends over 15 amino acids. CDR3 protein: CASSVSLGSSYEQYF. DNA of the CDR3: TGTGCCAGCAGCGTTTCCTTAGGGAGCTCCTACGAGCAGTACTTC. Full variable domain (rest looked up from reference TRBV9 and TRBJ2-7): DSGVTQTPKHLITATGQRVTLRCSPRSGDLSVYWYQQSLDQGLQFLIQYYNGEERAKGNILERFSAQQFPDLHSELNLSSLELGDSALYFCASSVSLGSSYEQYFGPGTRLTVT.

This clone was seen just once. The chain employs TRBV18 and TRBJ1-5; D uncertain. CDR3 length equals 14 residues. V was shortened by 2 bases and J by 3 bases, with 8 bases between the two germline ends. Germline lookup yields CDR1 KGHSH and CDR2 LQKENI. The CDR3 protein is CASSPTGDNQPQHF. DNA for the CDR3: TGTGCCAGCTCACCAACTGGTGACAATCAGCCCCAGCATTTT.